A single T cell receptor (beta chain) is shown here with its context. Its target is unknown. This entry is derived from a study of CD8+ T cells in alopecia areata. Across the whole study: Treatment comprised oral tofacitinib, 5 to 10 mg twice daily, in treated patients. Whole-study results and caveats: Lesional scalp, notably in alopecia totalis/universalis, had clonality above that of normal scalp.

Treatment: oral pan-JAK inhibitor, 5-10 mg twice daily. Sequencing used cDNA as its template, made by extracting RNA and reverse transcribing it. Libraries were prepared by immunoSEQ multiplex PCR; TCRdb keeps only in-frame clonotypes and omits some of them. The sample consists of about 210,000 clones, approximately 57% of them appearing once. The clonotype was recovered from a human donor with alopecia areata. Sequences were derived from CD4+ T cells sorted from blood, sampled at week 4, from a patient treated with tofacitinib.

DNA for the CDR3: TGTGCCAGCACTACAGGGATCCGCTCCTACGAGCAGTACTTC. Its translation is CASTTGIRSYEQYF. V and J are TRBV18 and TRBJ2-7; D possibly corresponds to TRBD1 (6 bases). This CDR3 region has 14 residues. CDR1 is KGHSH and CDR2 is LQKENI in the germline V gene. Trimming removed 8 bases from V and 0 bases from J, with 14 bases in between.